This TCR beta chain originates from a study of response to subunit inactivated influenza vaccine. Whole-study results and caveats: Each seasonal influenza vaccination recruits few new T cells, the authors suggested.

TCRdb independently ran MiXCR on the RT-PCR reads; one entry per CDR3 protein. The sample has 500,000 to 600,000 distinct CDR3 sequences, 12% seen once. This clonotype was seen at least ten times. The target antigen is unknown. The input for sequencing was PBMCs from blood, taken on the day of vaccination. The TCR sequence derives from a man over 45 who received an inactivated influenza vaccine.

The CDR3 DNA is TGTGCCAGCAGTTACGACACTGAAGCTTTCTTT. Encoded protein: CASSYDTEAFF. The chain employs TRBV6-2 or TRBV6-3 and TRBJ1-1; no clear D. The CDR3 spans 11 residues. V was trimmed by 2 bases and J by 3 bases, leaving 1 base between them. From germline, CDR1 is MNHEY and CDR2 SVGEGT.